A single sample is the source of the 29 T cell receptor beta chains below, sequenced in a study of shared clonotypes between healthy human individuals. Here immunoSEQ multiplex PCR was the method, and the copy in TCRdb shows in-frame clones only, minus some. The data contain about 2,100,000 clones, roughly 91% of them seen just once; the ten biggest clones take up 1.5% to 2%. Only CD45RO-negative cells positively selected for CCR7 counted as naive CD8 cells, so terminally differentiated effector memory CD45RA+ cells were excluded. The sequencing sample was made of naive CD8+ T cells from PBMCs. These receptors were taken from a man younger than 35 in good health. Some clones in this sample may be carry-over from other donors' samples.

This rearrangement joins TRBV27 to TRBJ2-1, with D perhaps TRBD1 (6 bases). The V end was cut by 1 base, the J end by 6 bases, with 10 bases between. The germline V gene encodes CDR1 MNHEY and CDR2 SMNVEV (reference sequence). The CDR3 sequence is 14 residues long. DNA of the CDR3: TGTGCCAGCAGTTTATGGACAGCTTCCAATGAGCAGTTCTTC. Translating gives CASSLWTASNEQFF.

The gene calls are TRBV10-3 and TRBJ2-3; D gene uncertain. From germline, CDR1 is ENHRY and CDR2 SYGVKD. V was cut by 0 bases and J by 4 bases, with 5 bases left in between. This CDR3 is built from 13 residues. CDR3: CAISESSPDTQYF. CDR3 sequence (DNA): TGTGCCATCAGTGAGTCGTCCCCAGATACGCAGTATTTT.

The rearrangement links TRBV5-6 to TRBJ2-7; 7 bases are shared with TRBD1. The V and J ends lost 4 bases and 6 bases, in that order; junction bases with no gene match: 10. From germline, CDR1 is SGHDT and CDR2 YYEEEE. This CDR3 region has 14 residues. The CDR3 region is CASSLGQPLGEQYF. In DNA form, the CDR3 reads TGTGCCAGCAGCCTGGGACAGCCTTTGGGCGAGCAGTACTTC.

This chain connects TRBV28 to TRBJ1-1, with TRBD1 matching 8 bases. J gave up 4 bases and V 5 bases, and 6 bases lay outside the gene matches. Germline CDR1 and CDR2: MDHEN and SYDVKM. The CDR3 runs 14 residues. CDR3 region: CASSPGQGGTEAFF. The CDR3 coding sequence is TGTGCCAGCAGTCCCGGACAGGGTGGCACTGAAGCTTTCTTT. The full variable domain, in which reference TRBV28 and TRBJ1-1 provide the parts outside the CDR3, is DVKVTQSSRYLVKRTGEKVFLECVQDMDHENMFWYRQDPGLGLRLIYFSYDVKMKEKGDIPEGYSVSREKKERFSLILESASTNQTSMYLCASSPGQGGTEAFFGQGTRLTVV.

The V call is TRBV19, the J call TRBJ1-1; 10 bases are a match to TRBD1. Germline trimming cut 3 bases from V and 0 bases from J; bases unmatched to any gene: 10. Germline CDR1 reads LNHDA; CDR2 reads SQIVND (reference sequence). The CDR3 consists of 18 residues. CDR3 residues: CASSILRQGAPMNTEAFF. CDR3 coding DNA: TGTGCCAGTAGTATCCTAAGACAGGGGGCACCCATGAACACTGAAGCTTTCTTT.

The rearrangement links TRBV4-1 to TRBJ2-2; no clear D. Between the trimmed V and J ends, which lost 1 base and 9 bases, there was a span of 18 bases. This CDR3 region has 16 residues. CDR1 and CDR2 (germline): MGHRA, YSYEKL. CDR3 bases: TGCGCCAGCAGCCAAGTTTCGCGGTCGAGTATGCGGGAGCTGTTTTTT. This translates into CASSQVSRSSMRELFF.

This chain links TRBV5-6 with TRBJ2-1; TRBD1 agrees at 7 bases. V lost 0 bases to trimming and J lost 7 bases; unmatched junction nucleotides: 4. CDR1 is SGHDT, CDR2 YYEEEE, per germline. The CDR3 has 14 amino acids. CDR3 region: CASSLGTGVNEQFF. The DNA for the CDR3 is TGTGCCAGCAGCTTGGGGACAGGTGTGAATGAGCAGTTCTTC.

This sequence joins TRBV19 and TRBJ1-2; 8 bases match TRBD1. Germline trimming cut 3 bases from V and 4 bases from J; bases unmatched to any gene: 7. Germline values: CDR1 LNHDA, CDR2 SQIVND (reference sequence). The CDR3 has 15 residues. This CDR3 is CASSIKAGGSYGYTF. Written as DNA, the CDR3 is TGTGCCAGTAGTATTAAGGCAGGGGGCAGCTATGGCTACACCTTC.

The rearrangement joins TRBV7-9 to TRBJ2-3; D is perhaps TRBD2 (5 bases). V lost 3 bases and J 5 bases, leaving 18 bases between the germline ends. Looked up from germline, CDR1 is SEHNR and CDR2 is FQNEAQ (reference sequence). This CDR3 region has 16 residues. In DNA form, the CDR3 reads TGTGCCAGCAGCTTCTCAGTCAAGGGTGCGGGAGATACGCAGTATTTT. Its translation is CASSFSVKGAGDTQYF.

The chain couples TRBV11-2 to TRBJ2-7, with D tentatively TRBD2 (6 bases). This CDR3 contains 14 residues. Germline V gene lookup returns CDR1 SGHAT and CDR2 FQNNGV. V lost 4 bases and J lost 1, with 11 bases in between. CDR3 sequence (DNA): TGTGCCAGCAGCTCCACGACTAGTTCCTACGAGCAGTACTTC. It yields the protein CASSSTTSSYEQYF.

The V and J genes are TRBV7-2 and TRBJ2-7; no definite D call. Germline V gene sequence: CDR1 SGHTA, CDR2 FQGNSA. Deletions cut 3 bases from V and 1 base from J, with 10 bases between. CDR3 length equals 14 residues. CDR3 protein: CASSLGSRSYEQYF. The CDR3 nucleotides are TGTGCCAGCAGCTTGGGAAGCAGGTCCTACGAGCAGTACTTC.

The CDR3 protein is CASSPTVYYGYTF. CDR3 in DNA: TGTGCCAGCAGTCCGACAGTCTACTATGGCTACACCTTC. This chain joins TRBV27 and TRBJ1-2; the D gene is possibly TRBD1 (5 bases). This CDR3 comprises 13 residues. Germline CDR1 and CDR2: MNHEY and SMNVEV (reference sequence). The V gene lost 5 bases and the J gene lost 3 bases, with 10 bases spanning the gap.

The CDR3 coding sequence is TGTGCCAGTAGCCGGAGAGGGGGCTTAGCTTTCTTT. It translates to CASSRRGGLAFF. This chain joins TRBV19 and TRBJ1-1; TRBD1 matches 7 bases. V gave up 6 bases and J gave up 10 bases; unmatched junction bases: 8. Germline CDR1 reads LNHDA; CDR2 reads SQIVND (reference sequence). The CDR3 loop spans 12 amino acids. Full variable domain (outside the CDR3, taken from reference TRBV19 and TRBJ1-1): DGGITQSPKYLFRKEGQNVTLSCEQNLNHDAMYWYRQDPGQGLRLIYYSQIVNDFQKGDIAEGYSVSREKKESFPLTVTSAQKNPTAFYLCASSRRGGLAFFGQGTRLTVV.

The CDR3 spells CASVWGTETSHGYTF. CDR3 nucleotide sequence: TGTGCCAGCGTCTGGGGGACTGAGACTTCCCATGGCTACACCTTC. The V gene is TRBV7-9, the J gene TRBJ1-2; D possibly corresponds to TRBD1 (5 bases). With 8 bases removed from V and 6 bases from J, the gap between germline ends came to 22 bases. The germline gives CDR1 SEHNR, CDR2 FQNEAQ (reference sequence). This CDR3 has 15 amino acids.

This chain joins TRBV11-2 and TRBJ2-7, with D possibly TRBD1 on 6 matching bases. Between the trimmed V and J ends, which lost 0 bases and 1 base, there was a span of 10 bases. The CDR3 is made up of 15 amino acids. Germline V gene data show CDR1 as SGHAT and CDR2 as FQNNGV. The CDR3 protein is CASSLDPGASYEQYF. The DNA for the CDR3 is TGTGCCAGCAGCTTAGATCCAGGGGCGTCCTACGAGCAGTACTTC.

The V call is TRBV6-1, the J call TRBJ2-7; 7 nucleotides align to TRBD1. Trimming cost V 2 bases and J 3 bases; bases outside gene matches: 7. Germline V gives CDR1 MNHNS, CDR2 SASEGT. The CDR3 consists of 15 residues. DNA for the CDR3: TGTGCCAGCAGTGAAAGGGGGCTCCCCCACTACGAGCAGTACTTC. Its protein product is CASSERGLPHYEQYF.

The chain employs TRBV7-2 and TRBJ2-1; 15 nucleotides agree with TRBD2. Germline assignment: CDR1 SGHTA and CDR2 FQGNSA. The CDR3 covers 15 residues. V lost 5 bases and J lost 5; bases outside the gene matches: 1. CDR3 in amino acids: CASSGLAGGHNEQFF. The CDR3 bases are TGTGCCAGCAGCGGACTAGCGGGAGGGCACAATGAGCAGTTCTTC.

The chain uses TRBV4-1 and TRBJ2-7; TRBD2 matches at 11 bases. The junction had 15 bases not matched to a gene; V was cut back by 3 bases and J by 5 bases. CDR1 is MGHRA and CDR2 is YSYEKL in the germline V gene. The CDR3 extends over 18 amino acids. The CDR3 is CASSHPGKTSGITDEQYF. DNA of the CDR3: TGCGCCAGCAGCCACCCTGGGAAGACTAGCGGGATTACGGACGAGCAGTACTTC.

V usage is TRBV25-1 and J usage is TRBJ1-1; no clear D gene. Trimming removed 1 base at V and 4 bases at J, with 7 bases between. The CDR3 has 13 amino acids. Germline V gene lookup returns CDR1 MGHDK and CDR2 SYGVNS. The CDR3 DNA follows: TGTGCCAGCAGTGAATTGGGAGCCACTGAAGCTTTCTTT. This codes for CASSELGATEAFF.

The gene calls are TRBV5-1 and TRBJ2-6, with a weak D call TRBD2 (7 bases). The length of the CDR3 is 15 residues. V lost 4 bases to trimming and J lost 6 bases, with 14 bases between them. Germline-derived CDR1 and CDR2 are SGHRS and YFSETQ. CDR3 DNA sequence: TGCGCCAGCAGCCCCCAGGGGAGGGAGGCCAACGTCCTGACTTTC. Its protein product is CASSPQGREANVLTF.

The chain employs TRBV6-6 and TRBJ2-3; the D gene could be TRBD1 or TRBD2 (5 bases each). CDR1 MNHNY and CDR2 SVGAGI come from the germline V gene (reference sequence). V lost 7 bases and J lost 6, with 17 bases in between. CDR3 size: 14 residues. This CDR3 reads CASTGQGPFDTQYF. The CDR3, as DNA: TGTGCCAGCACGGGGCAGGGCCCTTTTGATACGCAGTATTTT.

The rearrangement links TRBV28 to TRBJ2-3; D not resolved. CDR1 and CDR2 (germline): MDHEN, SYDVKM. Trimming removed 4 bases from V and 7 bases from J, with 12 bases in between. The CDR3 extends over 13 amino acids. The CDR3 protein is CASSSLWANTQYF. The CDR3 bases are TGTGCCAGCAGTTCCCTCTGGGCAAATACGCAGTATTTT.

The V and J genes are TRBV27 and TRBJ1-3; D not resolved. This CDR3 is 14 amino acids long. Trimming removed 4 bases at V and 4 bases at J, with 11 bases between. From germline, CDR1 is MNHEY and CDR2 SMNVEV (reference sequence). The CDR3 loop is CASSSARHGNTIYF. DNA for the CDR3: TGTGCCAGCAGTTCGGCGCGACACGGAAACACCATATATTTT.

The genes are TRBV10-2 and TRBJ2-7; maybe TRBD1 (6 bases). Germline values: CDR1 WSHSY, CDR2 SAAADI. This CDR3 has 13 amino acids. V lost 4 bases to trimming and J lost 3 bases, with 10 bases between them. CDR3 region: CASSGGQLYEQYF. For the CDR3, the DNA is TGCGCCAGCAGTGGAGGACAGCTCTACGAGCAGTACTTC.

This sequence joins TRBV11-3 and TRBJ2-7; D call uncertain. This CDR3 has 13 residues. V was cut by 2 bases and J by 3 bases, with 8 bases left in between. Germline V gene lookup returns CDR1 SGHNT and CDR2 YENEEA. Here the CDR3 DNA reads TGTGCCAGCAGCTTATCCCCCAGCTACGAGCAGTACTTC. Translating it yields CASSLSPSYEQYF.

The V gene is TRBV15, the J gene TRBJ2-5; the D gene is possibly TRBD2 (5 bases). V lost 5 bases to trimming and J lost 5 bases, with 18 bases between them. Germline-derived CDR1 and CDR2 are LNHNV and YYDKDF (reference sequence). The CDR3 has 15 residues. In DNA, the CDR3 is TGTGCCACCAGCGGCGGACTCTCTTCGTGGGAGACCCAGTACTTC. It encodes CATSGGLSSWETQYF.

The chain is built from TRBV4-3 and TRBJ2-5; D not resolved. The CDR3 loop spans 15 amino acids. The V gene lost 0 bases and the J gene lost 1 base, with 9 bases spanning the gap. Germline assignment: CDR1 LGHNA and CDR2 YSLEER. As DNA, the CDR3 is TGCGCCAGCAGCCAAGAACGGGCAGCCCAAGAGACCCAGTACTTC. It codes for CASSQERAAQETQYF.

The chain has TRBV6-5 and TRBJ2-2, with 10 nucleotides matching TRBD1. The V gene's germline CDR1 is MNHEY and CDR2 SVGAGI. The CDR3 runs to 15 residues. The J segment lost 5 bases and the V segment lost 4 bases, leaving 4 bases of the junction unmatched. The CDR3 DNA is TGTGCCAGCAGTTCCGGGACAGGGGAAACCGGGGAGCTGTTTTTT. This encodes CASSSGTGETGELFF.

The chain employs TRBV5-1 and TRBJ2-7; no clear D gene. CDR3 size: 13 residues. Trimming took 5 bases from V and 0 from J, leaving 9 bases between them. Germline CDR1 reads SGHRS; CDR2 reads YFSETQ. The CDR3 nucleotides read TGCGCCAGCAGGACGCCGAGCTCCTACGAGCAGTACTTC. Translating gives CASRTPSSYEQYF.